This TCR beta chain was sequenced for a study of T cells in Graves' hyperthyroidism and ophthalmopathy. Study results and limitations: Most expanded thyroid clonotypes above 0.001 also appeared in blood.

Under 3 months was the duration of disease in ophthalmopathy patients, who also had a Clinical Activity Score of at least 3 and a NOSPECS grade of at least 4. Those patients with uncontrolled infection, other autoimmune disease, pregnancy or lactation were excluded. About this clonotype: The target antigen is unknown. A read error may produce the germline difference seen at one junction end.

TCR beta CDR3 sequences were amplified from RNA transcripts. TCR CDR3 underwent first-round RT-PCR with the HTBI primer set. MiXCR was run by TCRdb on the multiplex PCR reads, yielding one entry per CDR3 protein. The sample has about 400,000 distinct CDR3 sequences, around 15% seen once. Germline loops: CDR1 LNHDA, CDR2 SQIVND (reference sequence). This CDR3 region has 14 residues. The sequenced sample consisted of blood. This sequence originates from a man aged 50 or older with Graves' ophthalmopathy. The gene calls are TRBV19 and TRBJ2-2, with 11 positions matching TRBD2. The CDR3 nucleotides read TGTGCCGGCGGAACTAGCGGGGGCACCGGGGGGCTGTTTTTT. As protein: CAGGTSGGTGGLFF. The full variable domain, completed using reference TRBV19 and TRBJ2-2, is DGGITQSPKYLFRKEGQNVTLSCEQNLNHDAMYWYRQDPGQGLRLIYYSQIVNDFQKGDIAEGYSVSREKKESFPLTVTSAQKNPTAFYLCAGGTSGGTGGLFFGEGSRLTVL.